Presented here are 8 T cell receptor beta chains from one specimen sequenced in a study of blood T cell repertoires in COVID-19. Sequencing used immunoSEQ multiplex PCR; TCRdb keeps in-frame clones, though not all of them. This sample carries some 160,000 clones, approximately 80% of them seen once, and the ten largest clones take 5%. The specimen sequenced was peripheral blood. The receptors derive from a woman aged 50 to 60 with acute or convalescent COVID-19.

The chain combines TRBV5-1 with TRBJ1-3, with TRBD1 identical over 7 bases. Germline assignment: CDR1 SGHRS and CDR2 YFSETQ. This CDR3 spans 21 amino acids. The ends lost 0 bases at V and 2 bases at J; junction bases unmatched: 20. This CDR3 is CASSLDPVGGSGGYTGNTIYF. DNA of the CDR3: TGCGCCAGCAGCTTGGACCCCGTAGGGGGGTCAGGGGGGTATACTGGAAACACCATATATTTT.

The chain employs TRBV4-1 and TRBJ2-1, with TRBD2 identical over 12 bases. Germline V lookup: CDR1 MGHRA, CDR2 YSYEKL. This CDR3 is built from 18 residues. The V and J ends lost 1 base and 6 bases, in that order; junction bases with no gene match: 10. CDR3 residues: CASSQGFPSGGAGNEQFF. The CDR3 coding sequence is TGCGCCAGCAGCCAAGGGTTTCCTAGCGGGGGGGCAGGCAATGAGCAGTTCTTC.

The rearrangement links TRBV5-1 to TRBJ1-1; TRBD1 agrees at 8 bases. This CDR3 has 15 amino acids. In germline, CDR1 is SGHRS, CDR2 YFSETQ. J gave up 7 bases and V 3 bases, and 11 bases lay outside the gene matches. DNA for the CDR3: TGCGCCAGCAGCTCGACAGGGGTGGATTCACTTGAAGCTTTCTTT. This codes for CASSSTGVDSLEAFF.

The J gene is TRBJ2-3, the V gene TRBV19; 9 bases are shared with TRBD2. This CDR3 region has 17 residues. The V gene's germline CDR1 is LNHDA and CDR2 SQIVND (reference sequence). V was clipped by 3 bases and J by 2 bases; unmatched bases: 9. As DNA, the CDR3 is TGTGCCAGTAGTATTTCCTTTAGCGGGGGTGCCACAGATACGCAGTATTTT. This codes for CASSISFSGGATDTQYF. Full variable domain (missing parts from reference TRBV19 and TRBJ2-3): DGGITQSPKYLFRKEGQNVTLSCEQNLNHDAMYWYRQDPGQGLRLIYYSQIVNDFQKGDIAEGYSVSREKKESFPLTVTSAQKNPTAFYLCASSISFSGGATDTQYFGPGTRLTVL.

The chain combines TRBV7-2 with TRBJ1-1; 7 bases agree with TRBD1. Germline V gene sequence: CDR1 SGHTA, CDR2 FQGNSA. V dropped 5 bases and J dropped 11; count of bases not matched to a gene: 14. The CDR3 has 14 residues. The CDR3 here is CASSGQGGGVVAFF. The DNA for the CDR3 is TGTGCCAGCAGCGGACAAGGGGGCGGAGTGGTTGCTTTCTTT.

This chain uses TRBV9 with TRBJ1-3; 7 nucleotides line up with TRBD1. The CDR3 has 16 residues. Per the germline V gene, CDR1 is SGDLS and CDR2 is YYNGEE. Germline trimming cut 1 base from V and 4 bases from J; bases unmatched to any gene: 8. CDR3 in amino acids: CASSVLDRVVGNTIYF. CDR3 sequence (DNA): TGTGCCAGCAGCGTACTAGACAGGGTGGTAGGAAACACCATATATTTT.

The CDR3 reads CASSFGQVSYEQYF. The DNA of the CDR3 is TGTGCCAGCAGCTTCGGACAGGTCTCCTACGAGCAGTACTTC. This chain connects TRBV7-8 to TRBJ2-7; 7 bases agree with TRBD1. CDR1 is SGHVS and CDR2 is FQNEAQ in the germline V gene. The J segment lost 0 bases and the V segment lost 3 bases, leaving 2 bases of the junction unmatched. The CDR3 runs to 14 residues.

The chain carries TRBV27 and TRBJ1-6; D gene ambiguous. Germline V CDR1 and CDR2: MNHEY, SMNVEV (reference sequence). Trimming removed 5 bases at V and 9 bases at J, with 11 bases between. CDR3 length: 13 amino acids. The CDR3 sequence: CASSPRPGSPLHF. In DNA form, the CDR3 reads TGTGCCAGCAGTCCTCGACCGGGTTCACCCCTCCACTTT.